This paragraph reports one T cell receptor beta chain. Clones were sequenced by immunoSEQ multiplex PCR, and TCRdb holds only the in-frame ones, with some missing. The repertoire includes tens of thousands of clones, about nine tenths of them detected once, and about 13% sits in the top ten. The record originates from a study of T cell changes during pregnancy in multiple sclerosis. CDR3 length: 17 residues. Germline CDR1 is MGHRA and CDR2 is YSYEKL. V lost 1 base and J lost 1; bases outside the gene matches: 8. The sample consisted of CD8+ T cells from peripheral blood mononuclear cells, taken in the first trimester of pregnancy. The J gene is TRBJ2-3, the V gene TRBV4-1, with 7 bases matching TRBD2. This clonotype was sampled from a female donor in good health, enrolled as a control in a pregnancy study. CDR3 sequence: CASSQAAGERGTDTQYF. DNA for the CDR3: TGCGCCAGCAGCCAAGCGGCGGGGGAGCGGGGCACAGATACGCAGTATTTT.